This T cell receptor beta chain was identified in a study of T cell clones after liver transplantation (dated by TCRdb to between 2019 and 2020). Concerning the study at large: The samples were obtained from ITN030ST, a randomized trial that attempted immunosuppression withdrawal within 2 years after liver transplantation. Donor-reactive T cell clones were identified using TCRbeta sequencing after a pre-transplant mixed lymphocyte reaction and were then followed in post-transplant blood. Third party-reactive TCRbeta sequences from pre-transplant MLRs were also identified as an antigen-independent comparator for donor-reactive sequences. Of the eight recipients, a few were HCV-positive, while the remaining recipients had been transplanted for non-autoimmune, non-viral indications. Subjects received no induction therapy and standard immunosuppression until randomization at 12-24 months post-transplant. Tolerance meant complete immunosuppression withdrawal for at least one year without liver enzymes rising beyond twice the upper limit of normal. Blood samples were taken pre-transplant, pre-randomization before withdrawal, and post-randomization after full withdrawal or failed withdrawal. A cohort of 8 liver transplant recipients was studied, of whom 3 were classified as tolerant and 5 as non-tolerant. What the work shows at the level of the full study, not this receptor alone: The conclusions were preliminary, being limited by small, heterogeneous patient numbers and by non-standardized post-transplant time points. After accounting for repertoire turnover, donor-reactive detection was significantly reduced in 7 of 8 subjects for CD4 and 8 of 8 for CD8. Low numbers of available donor cells limited the measurable donor-reactive repertoire in a couple of subjects. Since no allograft tissue specimens were available, donor-reactive T cells may have migrated into the graft instead of being deleted. The decline in donor-reactive sequences exceeded the decline in third party-reactive sequences, suggesting partial antigen-specific deletion that was unrelated to withdrawal success. Circulating donor-reactive CD4 TCRbeta sequences fell significantly post-transplant in most of the 8 subjects, irrespective of tolerance or HCV status.

This clone was seen more than once but under ten times. Its cognate antigen has yet to be identified. One base away there is no much larger clone; base qualities are not given. Using immunoSEQ, frozen genomic DNA was subjected to high-throughput TCRbeta CDR3 sequencing, a process that included PCR amplification, mapping, bias correction and internal controls. Under the source paper's analysis protocol: Only productive rearrangements were retained, with each unique TCRbeta sequence defined by its CDR3 nucleotide sequence together with its V and J gene. A sequence counted as donor-reactive only if the sequence showed at least 5-fold expansion in CFSE-low cells compared with unstimulated pre-transplant cells and had a frequency of at least 0.01%. Per-subject minimum frequency thresholds, based on the lowest-template unstimulated sample, ensured at least 90% detection power. Jensen-Shannon divergence between the top 1000 TCRbeta sequences post- versus pre-transplant served as the measure of repertoire turnover. Changes in detection of donor-reactive sequences were assessed with two-sided Fisher's exact tests. TCRdb took this table from immuneACCESS and kept in-frame rearrangements with V and J called. Such tables lack part of the clones; where checked against another copy, unresolved V genes explain under half of the gap, and the rest is unexplained. V and J calls plus clone size are reproduced from that table; the DNA served to infer D and trimming. For this sample the table gives some 40,000 clones, of which about 86% were detected only once. Jointly, the top ten make up about 2.5% of the sample.

Unstimulated PBMCs, after thawing, were stained for CD3, CD4 and CD8 and then FACS-sorted into CD3+CD4+ and CD3+CD8+ populations. Randomization to immunosuppression withdrawal applied to every one of the 8 studied subjects. The Qiagen DNeasy Blood and Tissue Kit was used for isolation of genomic DNA. The CDR3, cysteine through phenylalanine, is 13 amino acids long. Kept here is only the CDR3 DNA, which spans 39 bases and is read in frame from base 1. The germline V gene provides CDR1 SGHRS and CDR2 YFSETQ. At the junction V is shortened by 1 base and J by 5 bases, with 9 bases in between. This sample comprised CD4+ T cells from blood, obtained 24 months after liver transplant. The receptor comes from a human patient who received a liver transplant. Post transplant, some T cells may arise from the graft donor. The sequence is built from TRBV5-1 and TRBJ2-5; confidence is insufficient to name the D gene. The sequenced DNA: TGCGCCAGCAGCTTGAGTAATCGGGAGACCCAGTACTTC. It translates to CASSLSNRETQYF.